The rows below give T cell receptor beta chains drawn from one sample of a study of CD8 T cells in Susac syndrome. TCRdb analysed the immunoSEQ multiplex PCR reads with MiXCR anew, one entry per CDR3 protein. The repertoire holds under 250,000 distinct CDR3 sequences, roughly 95% seen once, with around 0.072% in the top ten. Sequencing was carried out using CD4+ T cells from PBMCs. The receptors derive from a human donor with multiple sclerosis. Each CDR3 is given with its conserved first and last residue.

J gene,V gene,CDR3 protein
TRBJ1-4,TRBV2,CASRPLVNNEKLFF
TRBJ1-2,TRBV10-3,CAISGRGGNYGYTF
TRBJ1-5,TRBV12-5,CASGLEAGQGNQPQHF
TRBJ2-2,TRBV6-2/TRBV6-3,CASSSTSGGLNTGELFF
TRBJ1-4,TRBV30,CAWSRQGGEKLFF
TRBJ1-3,TRBV2,CASSERISSGNTIYF
TRBJ1-1,TRBV29-1,CSVRGWASGNTEAFF
TRBJ2-1,TRBV12-3/TRBV12-4,CASSPPLGEQFF
TRBJ1-5,TRBV7-9,CASSLVIGSENQPQHF
TRBJ1-1,TRBV1,CTSSCGGRQSGYTEAFF
TRBJ2-6,TRBV20-1,CSARGDRGPGANVLTF
TRBJ2-1,TRBV11-2,CASSLEQGPSSF
TRBJ2-5,TRBV20-1,CSARDHGQGAGETQYF
TRBJ1-5,TRBV19,CASTSRAQPQHF
TRBJ2-5,TRBV2,CASSDDSGETQYF
TRBJ2-5,TRBV25-1,CASSDPPRETQYF
TRBJ2-1,TRBV20-1,CSADSYNEQFF
TRBJ1-5,TRBV12-3/TRBV12-4,CASSFLVGTSNQPQHF
TRBJ2-3,TRBV30,CAWKEKGTDTQYF